This is a list of T cell receptor beta chains from one sample in a study of blood T cell repertoires in COVID-19. Sequencing was performed with immunoSEQ multiplex PCR; in TCRdb, only in-frame clones are kept and a portion is missing. The table records about 210,000 clones, roughly 94% of them present only once. The sample comprised peripheral blood. The source of these receptors is a young man with acute or convalescent COVID-19. CDR3s include the opening cysteine and the closing phenylalanine or tryptophan. D genes are given only for firm matches. Clone size is given for some rows only: seen once, a few or many times, or a class if the clone is expanded.

v_call	clone_size	j_call	d_call	cdr3_aa	cdr3_nt
TRBV30	-	TRBJ2-7	TRBD1	CAWSGQGYEQYF	TGTGCCTGGAGTGGACAGGGCTACGAGCAGTACTTC
TRBV30	-	TRBJ2-7	TRBD2	CAWSPSGGAHEQYF	TGTGCCTGGAGTCCTAGCGGGGGGGCCCACGAGCAGTACTTC
TRBV3-1/TRBV3-2	-	TRBJ2-1	TRBD2	CASSAGLVVGEQFF	TGTGCCAGCAGCGCAGGACTAGTGGTCGGTGAGCAGTTCTTC
TRBV28	-	TRBJ1-1	-	CASSTQGTGTEAFF	TGTGCCAGCAGTACCCAGGGTACGGGCACTGAAGCTTTCTTT
TRBV29-1	-	TRBJ1-1	-	CSVSGQLNTEAFF	TGCAGCGTTTCGGGACAACTGAACACTGAAGCTTTCTTT
TRBV6-5	-	TRBJ2-5	TRBD2	CASVSGTETQYF	TGTGCCAGCGTGAGCGGGACGGAGACCCAGTACTTC
TRBV5-1	-	TRBJ1-1	-	CASSLDAAGFEAFF	TGCGCCAGCAGCTTGGATGCCGCAGGATTCGAAGCTTTCTTT
TRBV27	-	TRBJ2-5	TRBD1	CASSLAGTEETQYF	TGTGCCAGCAGTTTAGCCGGGACAGAAGAGACCCAGTACTTC
TRBV2	few	TRBJ1-1	-	CASTFGENTEAFF	TGTGCCAGCACCTTCGGAGAGAACACTGAAGCTTTCTTT
TRBV12-3/TRBV12-4	-	TRBJ1-2	-	CASSSTSNYGYTF	TGTGCCAGCAGTTCGACATCCAACTATGGCTACACCTTC
TRBV5-1	-	TRBJ1-2	-	CASSFNTETNYGYTF	TGCGCCAGCAGCTTTAACACAGAGACTAACTATGGCTACACCTTC